Each of the 14 T cell receptor beta chains below was sequenced from the same sample in a study of blood T cells in healthy people across ages (dated by TCRdb to the mid-2010s). The library was made by 5' RACE. TCRdb shows the sequencer as Illumina HiSeq 2500. A second about 7 to 11 cycle PCR used a sample-barcoded 5' primer and a J-beta primer mix. Clones were called with MiXCR by TCRdb after fastp trimmed the public reads at Q25, and only in-frame beta chains were retained. Rows with one shared CDR3 protein collapse into an entry with the most common genes and DNA. The sample contains about 1.8 million distinct CDR3 sequences, around half of them found a single time. The top ten constitute approximately 2.1% of the sample. Sequencing was performed on blood. The receptors originated from a woman between 40 and 55 years old in good health.

This clonotype has more than one count but fewer than ten. V and J are TRBV28 and TRBJ2-5, with TRBD2 identical over 7 bases. The tail of the sequence fits TRBJ2-7 better, so the J call may be wrong. Germline CDR1 is MDHEN and CDR2 is SYDVKM. The CDR3 contains 14 residues. The CDR3 DNA is TGTGCCAGCAGCTACCTACGGGGGAGGGACGAGCAGTACTTC. It codes for CASSYLRGRDEQYF.

CDR3 sequence: CASSQLLAGGQETQYF. The CDR3 DNA follows: TGTGCCAGCAGCCAACTATTAGCGGGGGGCCAAGAGACCCAGTACTTC. This rearrangement joins TRBV3-1 to TRBJ2-5; 10 positions match TRBD2. CDR3 size: 16 residues. Germline values: CDR1 LGHDT, CDR2 YNNKEL (reference sequence). The J segment lost 1 base and the V segment lost 2 bases, leaving 4 bases of the junction unmatched.

This chain connects TRBV5-1 to TRBJ2-2; D unresolved. V lost 1 base and J lost 3, with 10 bases in between. The CDR3 has 15 residues. Germline CDR1 SGHRS, CDR2 YFSETQ. Here the CDR3 DNA reads TGCGCCAGCAGCTTGAGGCGCCTCTACACCGGGGAGCTGTTTTTT. Its translation: CASSLRRLYTGELFF.

The V call is TRBV24-1, the J call TRBJ2-1; 13 bases match TRBD2. The length of the CDR3 is 17 residues. Germline V lookup: CDR1 KGHDR, CDR2 SFDVKD. Germline trimming cut 4 bases from V and 4 bases from J; bases unmatched to any gene: 6. The DNA of the CDR3 is TGTGCCACCAGTGAAGAGACTAGCGGGGGGCTATACAATGAGCAGTTCTTC. Encoded protein: CATSEETSGGLYNEQFF.

A remark on this clonotype: A read error may produce the germline difference seen at one junction end. V and J are TRBV6-2 or TRBV6-3 and TRBJ2-3; TRBD1 matches at 7 bases. CDR1 and CDR2 (germline): MNHEY, SVGEGT. This CDR3 has 15 amino acids. CDR3 bases: TGTGCCAGCAATTACCAGACAGGGAAAGCAGATACGCAGTATTTT. Residues: CASNYQTGKADTQYF.

This chain links TRBV29-1 with TRBJ2-1; the match to TRBD1 covers 8 bases. Trimming at V came to 6 bases and at J to 3 bases, leaving 10 bases not matched to a gene. The CDR3 is made up of 15 amino acids. From germline, CDR1 is SQVTM and CDR2 ANQGSEA. The CDR3 protein is CSVVPTGVGYNEQFF. The CDR3 DNA follows: TGCAGCGTGGTCCCGACAGGGGTCGGCTACAATGAGCAGTTCTTC.

The V and J genes are TRBV12-3 or TRBV12-4 and TRBJ1-2; 7 bases map to TRBD1. V gave up 7 bases and J gave up 6 bases; unmatched junction bases: 20. The CDR3 consists of 17 residues. The CDR3 reads CASTNLQGYSFSDGYTF. The CDR3 region has the DNA TGTGCCAGCACCAACCTACAGGGGTACTCCTTCTCCGATGGCTACACCTTC.

This chain joins TRBV15 and TRBJ2-1; 14 positions match TRBD2. Trimming at V came to 3 bases and at J to 5 bases, leaving 3 bases not matched to a gene. The CDR3 length is 16 residues. The germline CDR1 and CDR2 sequences are LNHNV and YYDKDF (reference sequence). CDR3 coding DNA: TGTGCCACCAGCAGCTGGGGACTAGCGGGGGACAATGAGCAGTTCTTC. Its protein product is CATSSWGLAGDNEQFF.

V is TRBV20-1 and J is TRBJ2-5; maybe TRBD1 (5 bases). The germline V gene encodes CDR1 DFQATT and CDR2 SNEGSKA (reference sequence). Trimming left V 6 bases short and J 2 bases short, with 22 bases between. This CDR3 spans 16 amino acids. CDR3 loop: CSAKKPGHATQETQYF. CDR3 coding DNA: TGCAGTGCCAAGAAGCCCGGACACGCTACTCAAGAGACCCAGTACTTC.

This chain links TRBV12-3 or TRBV12-4 with TRBJ1-5, with TRBD1 identical over 9 bases. The ends lost 6 bases at V and 4 bases at J; junction bases unmatched: 4. The CDR3 has 14 residues. The CDR3 DNA follows: TGTGCCAGCAGCCGCGGGACAGGGAATCAGCCCCAGCATTTT. It yields the protein CASSRGTGNQPQHF.

The gene calls are TRBV4-1 and TRBJ2-1; 9 nucleotides line up with TRBD2. Looked up from germline, CDR1 is MGHRA and CDR2 is YSYEKL. The CDR3 contains 17 residues. With V trimmed by 0 bases and J by 10 bases, 13 bases remained unmatched. The CDR3 reads CASSQDRSDWRGGEQFF. The CDR3 DNA is TGCGCCAGCAGCCAAGATAGGAGCGACTGGCGGGGGGGCGAGCAGTTCTTC.

Concerning this clonotype: One end of the junction varies from germline; a read error may be responsible. The genes are TRBV7-2 and TRBJ2-3; D not resolved. Germline CDR1 reads SGHTA; CDR2 reads FQGNSA. The CDR3 covers 12 residues. CDR3 in amino acids: CASSLVTVTQYF. CDR3 in DNA: TGTGCCAGCAGCTTAGTAACAGTTACGCAGTATTTT.

This clonotype was seen just once. The V call is TRBV4-1, the J call TRBJ2-5; 10 nucleotides agree with TRBD2. Trimming at V came to 2 bases and at J to 0 bases, leaving 6 bases not matched to a gene. CDR1 and CDR2 from the germline V gene are MGHRA and YSYEKL. The CDR3 sequence is 17 residues long. The CDR3 here is CASSQRSGGVNQETQYF. Written as DNA, the CDR3 is TGCGCCAGCAGCCAACGGAGCGGGGGGGTGAACCAAGAGACCCAGTACTTC.

This clonotype occurred a few times. The chain links TRBV28 to TRBJ2-7, with 10 bases that match TRBD1. Trimming took 7 bases from V and 2 from J; bases not matched to a gene: 8. Germline CDR1 MDHEN, CDR2 SYDVKM. The CDR3 loop spans 15 amino acids. The CDR3 region has the DNA TGTGCCAGCACCTTGGGAGGGACAGGGGCCTACGAGCAGTACTTC. Translation: CASTLGGTGAYEQYF.